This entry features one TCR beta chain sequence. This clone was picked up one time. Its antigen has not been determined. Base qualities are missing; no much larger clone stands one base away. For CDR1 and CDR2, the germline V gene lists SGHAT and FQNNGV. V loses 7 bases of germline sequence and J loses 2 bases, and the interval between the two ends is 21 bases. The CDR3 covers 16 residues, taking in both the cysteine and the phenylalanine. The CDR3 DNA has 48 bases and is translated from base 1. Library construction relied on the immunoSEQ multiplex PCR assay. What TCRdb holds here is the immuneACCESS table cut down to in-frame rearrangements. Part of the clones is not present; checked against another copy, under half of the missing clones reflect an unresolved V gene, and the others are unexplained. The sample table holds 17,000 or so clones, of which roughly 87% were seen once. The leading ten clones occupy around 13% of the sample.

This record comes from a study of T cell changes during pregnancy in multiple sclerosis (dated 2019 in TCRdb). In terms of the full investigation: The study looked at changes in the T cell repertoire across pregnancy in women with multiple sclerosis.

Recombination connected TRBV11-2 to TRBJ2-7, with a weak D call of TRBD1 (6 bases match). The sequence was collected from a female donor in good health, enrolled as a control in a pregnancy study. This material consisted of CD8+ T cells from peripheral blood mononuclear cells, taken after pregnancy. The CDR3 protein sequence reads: CASTGPGHLIAYEQYF. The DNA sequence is TGTGCCAGCACCGGGCCGGGACATCTGATTGCCTACGAGCAGTACTTC.